This T cell receptor (beta chain) appears in the sequencing data of a study of T-cell reconstitution after alpha-beta-depleted transplantation in children. This clonotype was counted between two and nine times. Preparation of the TCRbeta library used unique molecular identifiers. TCRdb analysed the PCR reads with MiXCR anew, one entry per CDR3 protein. Among around 600,000 distinct CDR3 sequences listed, over 15% were seen once. The sample consisted of PBMCs from the stem cell graft donor, taken from the stem cell graft. This sequence originates from a human donor who donated a stem cell graft to a child with acute myeloid leukemia.

The DNA of the CDR3 is TGTGCCAGCAGCCAAGATCTAACAGGGGGCGGCAATTCACCCCTCCACTTT. Protein sequence: CASSQDLTGGGNSPLHF. The genes are TRBV4-2 and TRBJ1-6, with 9 bases aligning to TRBD1. From germline, CDR1 is LGHNA and CDR2 YNFKEQ. There are 17 residues in the CDR3. V was pared by 0 bases and J by 7 bases, with 7 bases of the junction left unmatched.